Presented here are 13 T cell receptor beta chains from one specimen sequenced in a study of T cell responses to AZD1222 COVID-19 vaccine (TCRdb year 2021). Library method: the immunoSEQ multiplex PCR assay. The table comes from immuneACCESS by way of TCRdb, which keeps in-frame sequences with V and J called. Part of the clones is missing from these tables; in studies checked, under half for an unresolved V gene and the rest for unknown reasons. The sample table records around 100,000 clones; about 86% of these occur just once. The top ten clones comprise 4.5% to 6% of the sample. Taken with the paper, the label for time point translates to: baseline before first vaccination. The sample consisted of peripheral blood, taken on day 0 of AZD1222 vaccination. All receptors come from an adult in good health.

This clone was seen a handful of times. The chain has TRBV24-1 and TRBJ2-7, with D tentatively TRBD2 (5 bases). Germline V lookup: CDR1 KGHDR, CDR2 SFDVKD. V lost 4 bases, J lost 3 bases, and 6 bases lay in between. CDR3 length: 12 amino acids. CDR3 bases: TGTGCCACCAGTGACCGGGACTACGAGCAGTACTTC. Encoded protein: CATSDRDYEQYF.

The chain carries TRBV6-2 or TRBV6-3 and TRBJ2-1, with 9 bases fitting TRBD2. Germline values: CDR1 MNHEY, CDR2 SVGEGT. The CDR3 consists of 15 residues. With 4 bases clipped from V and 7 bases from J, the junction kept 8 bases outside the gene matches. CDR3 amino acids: CASSSGTSLGNEQFF. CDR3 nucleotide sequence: TGTGCCAGCAGTTCCGGGACTAGCCTAGGGAATGAGCAGTTCTTC.

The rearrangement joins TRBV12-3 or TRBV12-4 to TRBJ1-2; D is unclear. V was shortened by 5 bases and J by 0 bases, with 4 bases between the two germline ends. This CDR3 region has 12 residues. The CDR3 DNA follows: TGTGCCAGCAGTACAGCTAACTATGGCTACACCTTC. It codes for CASSTANYGYTF.

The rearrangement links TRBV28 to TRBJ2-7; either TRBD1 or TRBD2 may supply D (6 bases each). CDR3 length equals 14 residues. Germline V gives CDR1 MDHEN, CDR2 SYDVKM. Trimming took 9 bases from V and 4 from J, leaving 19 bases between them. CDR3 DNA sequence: TGTGCCAGTAGGGGGAGGAGGAGGGTTTACGAGCAGTACTTC. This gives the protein CASRGRRRVYEQYF.

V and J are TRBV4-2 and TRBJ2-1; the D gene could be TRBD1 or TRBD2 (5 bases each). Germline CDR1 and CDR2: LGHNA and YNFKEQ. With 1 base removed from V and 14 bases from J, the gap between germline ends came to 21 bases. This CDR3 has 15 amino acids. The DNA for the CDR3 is TGTGCCAGCAGCCAAGCCTTCCCCGGGACCCCTGTGGAGTTCTTC. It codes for CASSQAFPGTPVEFF.

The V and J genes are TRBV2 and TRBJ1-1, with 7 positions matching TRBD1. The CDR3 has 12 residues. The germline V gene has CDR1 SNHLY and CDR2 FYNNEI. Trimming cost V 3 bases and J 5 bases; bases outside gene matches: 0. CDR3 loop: CASSEDRTEAFF. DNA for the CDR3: TGTGCCAGCAGTGAGGACAGGACTGAAGCTTTCTTT. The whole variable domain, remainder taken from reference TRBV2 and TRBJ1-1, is EPEVTQTPSHQVTQMGQEVILRCVPISNHLYFYWYRQILGQKVEFLVSFYNNEISEKSEIFDDQFSVERPDGSNFTLKIRSTKLEDSAMYFCASSEDRTEAFFGQGTRLTVV.

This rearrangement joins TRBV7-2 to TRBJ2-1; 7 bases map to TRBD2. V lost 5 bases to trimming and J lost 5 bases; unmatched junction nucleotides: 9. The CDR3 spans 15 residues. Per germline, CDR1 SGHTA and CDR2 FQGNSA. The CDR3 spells CASSTRGTINNEQFF. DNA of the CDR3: TGTGCCAGCAGCACGCGGGGGACGATTAACAATGAGCAGTTCTTC.

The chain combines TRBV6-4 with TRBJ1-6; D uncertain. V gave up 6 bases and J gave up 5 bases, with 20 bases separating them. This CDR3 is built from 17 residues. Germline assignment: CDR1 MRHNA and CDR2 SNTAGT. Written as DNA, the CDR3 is TGTGCCAGCAGATACCCGGTCGAGCGCCTCGATAATTCACCCCTCCACTTT. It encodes CASRYPVERLDNSPLHF.

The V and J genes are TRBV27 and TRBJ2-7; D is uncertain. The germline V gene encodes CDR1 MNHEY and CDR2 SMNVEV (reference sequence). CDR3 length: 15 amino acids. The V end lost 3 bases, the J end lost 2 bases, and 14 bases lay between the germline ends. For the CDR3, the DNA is TGTGCCAGCAGTTTGTCACAAACTACGGCCTACGAGCAGTACTTC. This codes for CASSLSQTTAYEQYF.

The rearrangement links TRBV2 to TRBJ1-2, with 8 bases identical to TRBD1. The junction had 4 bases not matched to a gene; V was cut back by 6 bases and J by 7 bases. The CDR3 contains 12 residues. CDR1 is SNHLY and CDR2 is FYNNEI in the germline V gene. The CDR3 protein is CASRGTGSGYTF. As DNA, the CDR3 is TGTGCCAGCAGAGGGACAGGTTCTGGCTACACCTTC. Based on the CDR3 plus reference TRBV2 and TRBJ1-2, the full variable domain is EPEVTQTPSHQVTQMGQEVILRCVPISNHLYFYWYRQILGQKVEFLVSFYNNEISEKSEIFDDQFSVERPDGSNFTLKIRSTKLEDSAMYFCASRGTGSGYTFGSGTRLTVV.

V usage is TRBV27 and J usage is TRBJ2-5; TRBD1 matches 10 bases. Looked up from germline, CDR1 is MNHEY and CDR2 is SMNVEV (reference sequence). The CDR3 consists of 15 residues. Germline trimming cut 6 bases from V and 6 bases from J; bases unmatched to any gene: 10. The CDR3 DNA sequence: TGTGCCAGCAGCTTAGCCGGGACAGGGGAAAAGACCCAGTACTTC. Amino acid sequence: CASSLAGTGEKTQYF.

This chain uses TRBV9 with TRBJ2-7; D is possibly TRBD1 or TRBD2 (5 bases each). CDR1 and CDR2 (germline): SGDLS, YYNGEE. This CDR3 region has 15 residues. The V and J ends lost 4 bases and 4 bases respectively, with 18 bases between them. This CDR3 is CASSPGTGGGYEQYF. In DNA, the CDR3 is TGTGCCAGCAGCCCAGGGACCGGTGGAGGATACGAGCAGTACTTC.

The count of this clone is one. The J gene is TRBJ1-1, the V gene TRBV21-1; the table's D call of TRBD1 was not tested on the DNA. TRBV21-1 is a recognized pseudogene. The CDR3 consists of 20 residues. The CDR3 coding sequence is TGTGCCAGCAGCAAATCCTCCATACCCCGCCGACAGTCTTCTAACACTGAAGCTTTCTTT. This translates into CASSKSSIPRRQSSNTEAFF.